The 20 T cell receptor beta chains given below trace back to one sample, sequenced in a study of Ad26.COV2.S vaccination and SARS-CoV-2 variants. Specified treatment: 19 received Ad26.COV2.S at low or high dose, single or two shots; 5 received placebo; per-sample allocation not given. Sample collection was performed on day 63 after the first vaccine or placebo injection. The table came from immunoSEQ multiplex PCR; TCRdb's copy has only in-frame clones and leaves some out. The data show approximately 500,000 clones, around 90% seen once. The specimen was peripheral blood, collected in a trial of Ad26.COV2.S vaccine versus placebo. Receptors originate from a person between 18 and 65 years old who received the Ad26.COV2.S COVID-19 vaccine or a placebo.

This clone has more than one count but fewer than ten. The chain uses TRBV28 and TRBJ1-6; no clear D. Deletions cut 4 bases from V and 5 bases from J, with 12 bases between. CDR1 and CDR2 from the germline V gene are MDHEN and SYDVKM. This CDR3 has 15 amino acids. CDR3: CASSSRSGNNSPLHF. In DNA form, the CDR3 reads TGTGCCAGCAGTTCGCGGTCCGGGAATAATTCACCCCTCCACTTT.

DNA for the CDR3: TGTGCCAGCAGCCCAAGCCCAGCGGGAGTTCCAGATACGCAGTATTTT. Translation gives CASSPSPAGVPDTQYF. The J gene is TRBJ2-3, the V gene TRBV5-4; TRBD2 matches at 8 bases. Trimming took 4 bases from V and 4 from J; bases not matched to a gene: 11. The CDR3 runs 16 residues. In germline, CDR1 is SGHNT, CDR2 YYREEE (reference sequence). The full variable domain, in which reference TRBV5-4 and TRBJ2-3 provide the parts outside the CDR3, is ETGVTQSPTHLIKTRGQQVTLRCSSQSGHNTVSWYQQALGQGPQFIFQYYREEENGRGNFPPRFSGLQFPNYSSELNVNALELDDSALYLCASSPSPAGVPDTQYFGPGTRLTVL.

This chain's CDR3 is CASSLVGSTDTQYF. Here the CDR3 DNA reads TGTGCCAGCAGCTTAGTTGGCAGCACAGATACGCAGTATTTT. V usage is TRBV7-8 and J usage is TRBJ2-3; D not resolved. V gave up 1 base and J gave up 0 bases, with 5 bases separating them. The CDR3 spans 14 residues. Germline V gives CDR1 SGHVS, CDR2 FQNEAQ.

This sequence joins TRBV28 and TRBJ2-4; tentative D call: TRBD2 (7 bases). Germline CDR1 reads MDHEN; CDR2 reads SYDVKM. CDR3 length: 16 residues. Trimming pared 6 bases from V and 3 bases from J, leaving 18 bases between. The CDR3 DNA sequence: TGTGCCAGCAGAGGGAGGGGGGCTGTGGGCAAAAACATTCAGTACTTC. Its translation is CASRGRGAVGKNIQYF.

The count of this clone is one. As DNA, the CDR3 is TGCAGCGCCACCCCCGGAGGGGCCTACAATGAGCAGTTCTTC. This encodes CSATPGGAYNEQFF. The chain links TRBV29-1 to TRBJ2-1; maybe TRBD2 (6 bases). Germline V gene data show CDR1 as SQVTM and CDR2 as ANQGSEA. Trimming left V 7 bases short and J 2 bases short, with 15 bases between. The CDR3 sequence is 14 residues long.

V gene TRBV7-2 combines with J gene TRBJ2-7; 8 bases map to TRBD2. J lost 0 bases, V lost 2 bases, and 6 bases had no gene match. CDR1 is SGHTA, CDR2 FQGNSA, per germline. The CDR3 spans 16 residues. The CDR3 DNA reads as TGTGCCAGCAGCTTAAGTCCGGGAGGGATCTCCTACGAGCAGTACTTC. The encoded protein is CASSLSPGGISYEQYF.

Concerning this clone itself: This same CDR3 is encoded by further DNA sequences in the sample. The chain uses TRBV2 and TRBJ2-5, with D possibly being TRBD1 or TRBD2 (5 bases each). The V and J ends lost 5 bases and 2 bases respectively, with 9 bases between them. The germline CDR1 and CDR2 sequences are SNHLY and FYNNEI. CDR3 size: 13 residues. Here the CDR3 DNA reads TGTGCCAGCAGTAGGGACCGACAAGAGACCCAGTACTTC. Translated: CASSRDRQETQYF.

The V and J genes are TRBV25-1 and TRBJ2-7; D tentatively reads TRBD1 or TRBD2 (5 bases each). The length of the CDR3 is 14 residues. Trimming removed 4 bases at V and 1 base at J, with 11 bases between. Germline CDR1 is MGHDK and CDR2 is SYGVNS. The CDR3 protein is CASSVRDGSYEQYF. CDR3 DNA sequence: TGTGCCAGCAGTGTGAGGGACGGATCCTACGAGCAGTACTTC.

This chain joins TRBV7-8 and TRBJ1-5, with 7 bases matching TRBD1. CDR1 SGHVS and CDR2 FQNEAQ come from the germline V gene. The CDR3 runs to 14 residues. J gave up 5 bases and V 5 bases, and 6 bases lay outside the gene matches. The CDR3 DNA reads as TGTGCCAGCAGCGAGACAGGGACTGATCAGCCCCAGCATTTT. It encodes CASSETGTDQPQHF.

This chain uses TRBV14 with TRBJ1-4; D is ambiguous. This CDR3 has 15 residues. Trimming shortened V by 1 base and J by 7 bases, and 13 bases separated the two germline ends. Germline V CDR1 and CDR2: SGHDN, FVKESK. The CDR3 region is CASSQGAARSEKLFF. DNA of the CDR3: TGTGCCAGCAGCCAAGGGGCAGCAAGGAGTGAAAAACTGTTTTTT.

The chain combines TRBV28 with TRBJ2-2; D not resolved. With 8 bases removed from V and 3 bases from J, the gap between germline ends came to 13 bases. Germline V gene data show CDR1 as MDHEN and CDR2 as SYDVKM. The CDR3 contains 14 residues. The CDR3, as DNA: TGTGCCAGCGGAGATGGCCTATACACCGGGGAGCTGTTTTTT. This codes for CASGDGLYTGELFF. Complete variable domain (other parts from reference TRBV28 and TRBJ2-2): DVKVTQSSRYLVKRTGEKVFLECVQDMDHENMFWYRQDPGLGLRLIYFSYDVKMKEKGDIPEGYSVSREKKERFSLILESASTNQTSMYLCASGDGLYTGELFFGEGSRLTVL.

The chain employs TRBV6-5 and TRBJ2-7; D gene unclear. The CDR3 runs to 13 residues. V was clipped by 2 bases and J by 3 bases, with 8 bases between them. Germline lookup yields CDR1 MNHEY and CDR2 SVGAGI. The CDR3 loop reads CASSYALGYEQYF. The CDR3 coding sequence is TGTGCCAGCAGTTACGCGCTAGGCTACGAGCAGTACTTC.

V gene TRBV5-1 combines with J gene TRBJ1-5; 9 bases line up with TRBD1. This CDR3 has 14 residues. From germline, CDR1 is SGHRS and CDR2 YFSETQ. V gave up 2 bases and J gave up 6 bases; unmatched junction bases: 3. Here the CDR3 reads CASSLGTGLQPQHF. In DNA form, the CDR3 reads TGCGCCAGCAGCTTAGGGACAGGGCTTCAGCCCCAGCATTTT.

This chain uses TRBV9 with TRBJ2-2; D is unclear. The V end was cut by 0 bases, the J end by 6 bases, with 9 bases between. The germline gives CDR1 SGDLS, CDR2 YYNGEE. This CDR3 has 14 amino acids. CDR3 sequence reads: CASSVDLLAGELFF. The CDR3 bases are TGTGCCAGCAGCGTAGATCTGCTAGCCGGGGAGCTGTTTTTT.

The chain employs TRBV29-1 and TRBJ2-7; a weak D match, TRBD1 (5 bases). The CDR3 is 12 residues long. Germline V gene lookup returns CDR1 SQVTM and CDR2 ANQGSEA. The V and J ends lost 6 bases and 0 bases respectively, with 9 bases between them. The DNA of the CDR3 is TGCAGCGTCGGACACAGCTCCTACGAGCAGTACTTC. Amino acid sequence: CSVGHSSYEQYF.

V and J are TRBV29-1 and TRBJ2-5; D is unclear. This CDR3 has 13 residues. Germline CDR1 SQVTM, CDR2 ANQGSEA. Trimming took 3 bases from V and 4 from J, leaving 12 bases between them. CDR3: CSVDWGVPETQYF. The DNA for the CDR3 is TGCAGCGTTGATTGGGGTGTTCCAGAGACCCAGTACTTC.

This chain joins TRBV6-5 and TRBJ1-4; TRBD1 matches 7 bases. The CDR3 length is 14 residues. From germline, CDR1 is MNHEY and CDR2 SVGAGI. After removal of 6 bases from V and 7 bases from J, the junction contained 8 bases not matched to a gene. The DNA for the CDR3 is TGTGCCAGCAGGGAGTTGACAGGGATTGAAAAACTGTTTTTT. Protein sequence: CASRELTGIEKLFF.

The CDR3: CASSLAVGGTARNEQFF. In DNA, the CDR3 is TGCGCCAGCAGCTTGGCCGTTGGCGGGACAGCACGAAATGAGCAGTTCTTC. The rearrangement uses TRBV5-1 and TRBJ2-1, with D tentatively TRBD1 (7 bases). The germline CDR1 and CDR2 sequences are SGHRS and YFSETQ. V was trimmed by 0 bases and J by 7 bases, leaving 20 bases between them. CDR3 size: 17 residues.

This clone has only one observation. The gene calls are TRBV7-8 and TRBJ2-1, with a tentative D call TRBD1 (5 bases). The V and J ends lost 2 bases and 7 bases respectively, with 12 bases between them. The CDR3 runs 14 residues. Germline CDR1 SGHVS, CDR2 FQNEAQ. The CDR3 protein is CASSLQGSVNEQFF. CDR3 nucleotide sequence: TGTGCCAGCAGCTTACAGGGTTCAGTAAATGAGCAGTTCTTC.

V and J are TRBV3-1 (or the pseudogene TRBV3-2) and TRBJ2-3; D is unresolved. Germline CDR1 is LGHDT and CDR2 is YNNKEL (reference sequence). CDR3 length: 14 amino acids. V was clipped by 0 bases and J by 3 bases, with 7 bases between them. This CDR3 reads CASSQDLGTDTQYF. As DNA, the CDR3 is TGTGCCAGCAGCCAAGATTTGGGGACAGATACGCAGTATTTT.